The 11 T cell receptor beta chains below were found in one sample sequenced in a study of Graves' ophthalmopathy and Graves' hyperthyroidism. The sequenced template was RNA, covering the TCR beta CDR3 region. Second-round multiplex PCR came after first-round RT-PCR with HTBI primers. MiXCR, applied by TCRdb to the multiplex PCR reads, yields one record per CDR3 protein. In the table there are roughly 39,000 distinct CDR3 sequences, approximately 46% of which are singletons. The sequencing input was peripheral blood. The source of these receptors is an adult woman with stable Graves' hyperthyroidism.

This clonotype was observed a few times. The chain has TRBV14 and TRBJ2-5; 12 positions match TRBD1. In germline, CDR1 is SGHDN, CDR2 FVKESK. The junction had 4 bases not matched to a gene; V was cut back by 4 bases and J by 4 bases. The CDR3 is 15 amino acids. The CDR3 loop is CASSPGQGAGETQYF. The CDR3 bases are TGTGCCAGCAGCCCGGGACAGGGGGCAGGAGAGACCCAGTACTTC.

V gene TRBV7-8 combines with J gene TRBJ1-6; possibly TRBD1 for D (5 bases). V was trimmed by 6 bases and J by 7 bases, leaving 22 bases between them. The CDR3 loop spans 17 amino acids. Germline V lookup: CDR1 SGHVS, CDR2 FQNEAQ. The CDR3 DNA reads TGTGCCAGCAGTCGGACTAGCGCCACCGGGGACAATTCACCCCTCCACTTT. Amino acids: CASSRTSATGDNSPLHF.

The chain recombines TRBV10-2 with TRBJ1-6; D ambiguous. V shed 0 bases and J shed 8 bases, with 2 bases lying between them. CDR3 size: 12 residues. Germline CDR1 and CDR2: WSHSY and SAAADI. The CDR3 nucleotides are TGCGCCAGCAGTGAGTCCTATTCACCCCTCCACTTT. It codes for CASSESYSPLHF.

This clonotype was recorded at least ten times. The chain employs TRBV5-1 and TRBJ1-2; a weak D match, TRBD1 (6 bases). This CDR3 spans 13 amino acids. Germline CDR1 SGHRS, CDR2 YFSETQ. V was trimmed by 5 bases and J by 4 bases, leaving 12 bases between them. CDR3 nucleotide sequence: TGCGCCAGCAGACCACAGGGAGTCTATGGCTACACCTTC. Translated, it gives CASRPQGVYGYTF. The complete variable domain, with remaining parts taken from reference TRBV5-1 and TRBJ1-2, reads KAGVTQTPRYLIKTRGQQVTLSCSPISGHRSVSWYQQTPGQGLQFLFEYFSETQRNKGNFPGRFSGRQFSNSRSEMNVSTLELGDSALYLCASRPQGVYGYTFGSGTRLTVV.

This clonotype was detected ten times or more. The CDR3 loop is CASSSAYEQYF. CDR3 nucleotides: TGTGCCAGCAGCTCCGCCTACGAGCAGTACTTC. The chain carries TRBV5-8 and TRBJ2-7; D gene ambiguous. The length of the CDR3 is 11 residues. Looked up from germline, CDR1 is SGHTS and CDR2 is YDEGEE. V lost 3 bases to trimming and J lost 2 bases, with 3 bases between them. The whole variable domain, remainder taken from reference TRBV5-8 and TRBJ2-7, is EAGVTQSPTHLIKTRGQQATLRCSPISGHTSVYWYQQALGLGLQFLLWYDEGEERNRGNFPPRFSGRQFPNYSSELNVNALELEDSALYLCASSSAYEQYFGPGTRLTVT.

This clonotype was counted many times. The chain is built from TRBV30 and TRBJ1-6; no definite D call. The germline V and J ends were trimmed by 0 bases and 7 bases, with 13 bases remaining between them. CDR1 is GTSNPN and CDR2 is SVGIG in the germline V gene (reference sequence). CDR3 length: 15 residues. CDR3 DNA sequence: TGTGCCTGGAGTGTAGGTGTACAATTAAATTCACCCCTCCACTTT. Its protein is CAWSVGVQLNSPLHF.

This clonotype was observed many times. The chain has TRBV2 and TRBJ1-1; D gene ambiguous. Germline CDR1 and CDR2: SNHLY and FYNNEI. The V gene lost 5 bases and the J gene lost 2 bases, with 9 bases spanning the gap. This CDR3 contains 13 residues. The CDR3 DNA sequence: TGTGCCAGCAGTTTGACATCCAACACTGAAGCTTTCTTT. Its protein is CASSLTSNTEAFF.

This clonotype ranks as medium-sized. The CDR3 is CASSRDNQETQYF. The CDR3, as DNA: TGTGCCAGCAGCAGAGACAACCAAGAGACCCAGTACTTC. The chain carries TRBV7-9 and TRBJ2-5, with no clear D. The CDR3 totals 13 residues. Germline values: CDR1 SEHNR, CDR2 FQNEAQ (reference sequence). V gave up 5 bases and J gave up 0 bases, with 7 bases separating them.

This chain links TRBV2 with TRBJ1-5, with a possible D match to TRBD1 (6 bases). The CDR3 spans 15 residues. Germline V gene lookup returns CDR1 SNHLY and CDR2 FYNNEI. Trimming left V 6 bases short and J 8 bases short, with 20 bases between. CDR3 in DNA: TGTGCCAGCAGCGAGGGGGGGCGAGGATCTAAGCCCCAGCATTTT. It specifies CASSEGGRGSKPQHF. The full variable domain, with the rest looked up from reference TRBV2 and TRBJ1-5, is EPEVTQTPSHQVTQMGQEVILRCVPISNHLYFYWYRQILGQKVEFLVSFYNNEISEKSEIFDDQFSVERPDGSNFTLKIRSTKLEDSAMYFCASSEGGRGSKPQHFGDGTRLSIL.

This clonotype was observed at least ten times. The V gene is TRBV5-1, the J gene TRBJ1-1, with D unclear. There are 13 residues in the CDR3. The ends were cut back, 5 bases at V and 4 bases at J, with 12 bases in the middle. Germline loops: CDR1 SGHRS, CDR2 YFSETQ. CDR3 sequence: CASRSKGSTEAFF. Here the CDR3 DNA reads TGCGCCAGCAGGTCAAAGGGTAGCACTGAAGCTTTCTTT. Full variable domain (missing parts from reference TRBV5-1 and TRBJ1-1): KAGVTQTPRYLIKTRGQQVTLSCSPISGHRSVSWYQQTPGQGLQFLFEYFSETQRNKGNFPGRFSGRQFSNSRSEMNVSTLELGDSALYLCASRSKGSTEAFFGQGTRLTVV.

This clonotype has at least ten counts. V is TRBV24-1 and J is TRBJ2-3; D perhaps matches TRBD1 (6 bases). CDR3 length equals 14 residues. Trimming shortened V by 2 bases and J by 4 bases, and 9 bases separated the two germline ends. Germline V gene lookup returns CDR1 KGHDR and CDR2 SFDVKD. For the CDR3, the DNA is TGTGCCACCAGTGATTCAGGGGACGCAGATACGCAGTATTTT. Translation gives CATSDSGDADTQYF.